This T cell receptor beta chain originates from a study of blood T cell repertoires in COVID-19. Study details: The analysed material was cDNA or gDNA that came from T cells, B-cell-depleted T cells, or PBMCs.

The germline CDR1 and CDR2 sequences are LGHDT and YNNKEL (reference sequence). The V end was cut by 3 bases, the J end by 4 bases, with 13 bases between. The CDR3 spans 15 residues. Assay: immunoSEQ multiplex PCR; the TCRdb copy retains only in-frame clones and omits some. The sample consists of 150,000 to 190,000 clones, about four fifths of them appearing once. The rearrangement links TRBV3-1 (or the pseudogene TRBV3-2) to TRBJ2-1; weak D call: TRBD2 (5 bases). Sequences were obtained from peripheral blood. The receptor comes from a woman of 80 years or more with acute or convalescent COVID-19. The CDR3 reads CASSQSPGDYNEQFF. The CDR3 coding sequence is TGTGCCAGCAGCCAGTCCCCCGGGGATTACAATGAGCAGTTCTTC.